Presented here are 5 T cell receptor beta chains from one specimen sequenced in a study of T cells in Graves' hyperthyroidism and ophthalmopathy. Amplified regions were TCR beta CDR3 sequences from RNA transcripts. A set of HTBI primers served as the primers for a first-round RT-PCR of the TCR CDR3. TCRdb analysed the multiplex PCR reads with MiXCR anew, one entry per CDR3 protein. The sample holds approximately 700,000 distinct CDR3 sequences, about 16% seen once. Sequenced input: blood. The source is a man between 18 and 29 years old with Graves' hyperthyroidism.

V usage is TRBV18 and J usage is TRBJ1-5, with unresolved D. CDR3 size: 16 residues. V dropped 3 bases and J dropped 0 bases, with 12 bases sitting between them. Germline loops: CDR1 KGHSH, CDR2 LQKENI. CDR3 amino acids: CASSPKMTYSNQPQHF. The CDR3 nucleotides are TGTGCCAGCTCACCGAAGATGACGTATAGCAATCAGCCCCAGCATTTT.

The J gene is TRBJ2-5, the V gene TRBV6-4; 7 nucleotides match TRBD1. V lost 5 bases to trimming and J lost 4 bases; unmatched junction nucleotides: 13. The CDR3 covers 16 residues. The germline CDR1 and CDR2 sequences are MRHNA and SNTAGT. The CDR3 DNA follows: TGTGCCAGCAGTCCCCGTTCCAGACAGGGTAGAGAGACCCAGTACTTC. Its protein product is CASSPRSRQGRETQYF.

This clonotype was seen ten or more times. This chain's CDR3 is CASSPGQGRASYEQYF. Written as DNA, the CDR3 is TGTGCCAGCAGTCCGGGACAGGGACGAGCAAGCTACGAGCAGTACTTC. The rearrangement uses TRBV28 and TRBJ2-7; 9 positions match TRBD1. V lost 5 bases to trimming and J lost 3 bases; unmatched junction nucleotides: 11. The V gene's germline CDR1 is MDHEN and CDR2 SYDVKM. The CDR3 totals 16 residues.

This clonotype has at least ten counts. The V gene is TRBV7-2, the J gene TRBJ2-1; no firm D call. Looked up from germline, CDR1 is SGHTA and CDR2 is FQGNSA. The CDR3 sequence is 14 residues long. The V and J ends lost 6 bases and 2 bases respectively, with 11 bases between them. CDR3 coding DNA: TGTGCCAGCAGAGAACGGGTTACCTACAATGAGCAGTTCTTC. Protein: CASRERVTYNEQFF.

The chain uses TRBV6-1 and TRBJ2-7; TRBD2 aligns across 11 bases. V was clipped by 5 bases and J by 0 bases; unmatched bases: 6. CDR3 length equals 16 residues. The V gene's germline CDR1 is MNHNS and CDR2 SASEGT. In DNA form, the CDR3 reads TGTGCCAGCAGTCGACTAGCGGGATCAATCTCCTACGAGCAGTACTTC. Translated: CASSRLAGSISYEQYF.